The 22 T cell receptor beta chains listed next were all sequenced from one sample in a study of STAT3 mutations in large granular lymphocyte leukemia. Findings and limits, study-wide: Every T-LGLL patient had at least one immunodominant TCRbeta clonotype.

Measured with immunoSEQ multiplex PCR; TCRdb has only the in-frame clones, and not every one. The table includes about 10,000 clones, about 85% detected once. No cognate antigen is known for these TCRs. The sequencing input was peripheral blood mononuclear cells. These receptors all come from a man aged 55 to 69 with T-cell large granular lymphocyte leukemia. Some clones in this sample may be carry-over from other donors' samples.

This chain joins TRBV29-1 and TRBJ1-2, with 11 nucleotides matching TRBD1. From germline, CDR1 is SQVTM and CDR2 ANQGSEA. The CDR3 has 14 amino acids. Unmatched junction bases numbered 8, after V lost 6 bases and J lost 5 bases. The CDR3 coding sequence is TGCAGCGTGCGAGGCGGGGACAGGGGGTATGGCTACACCTTC. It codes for CSVRGGDRGYGYTF.

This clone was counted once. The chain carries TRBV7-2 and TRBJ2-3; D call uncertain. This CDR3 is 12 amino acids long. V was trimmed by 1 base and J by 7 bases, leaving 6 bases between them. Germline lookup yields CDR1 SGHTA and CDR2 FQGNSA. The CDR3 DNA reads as TGTGCCAGCAGCTTAGGTCCAAATACGCAGTATTTT. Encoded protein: CASSLGPNTQYF.

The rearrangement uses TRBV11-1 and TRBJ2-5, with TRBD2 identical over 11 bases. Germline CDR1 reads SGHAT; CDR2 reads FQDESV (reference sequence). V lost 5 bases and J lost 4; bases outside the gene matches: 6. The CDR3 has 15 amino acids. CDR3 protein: CASSPVAGGVETQYF. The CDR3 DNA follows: TGTGCCAGCAGCCCGGTAGCGGGAGGGGTAGAGACCCAGTACTTC.

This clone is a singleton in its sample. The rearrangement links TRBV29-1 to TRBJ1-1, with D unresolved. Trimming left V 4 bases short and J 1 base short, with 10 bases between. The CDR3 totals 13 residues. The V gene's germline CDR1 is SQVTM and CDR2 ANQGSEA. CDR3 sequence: CSVGRRPNTEAFF. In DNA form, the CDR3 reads TGCAGCGTTGGCCGCAGGCCGAACACTGAAGCTTTCTTT.

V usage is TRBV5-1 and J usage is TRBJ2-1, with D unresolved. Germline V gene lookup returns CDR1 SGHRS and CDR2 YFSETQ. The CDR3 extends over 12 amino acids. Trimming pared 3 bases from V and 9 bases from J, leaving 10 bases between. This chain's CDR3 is CASSSTVGEQFF. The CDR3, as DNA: TGCGCCAGCAGCTCTACAGTAGGTGAGCAGTTCTTC.

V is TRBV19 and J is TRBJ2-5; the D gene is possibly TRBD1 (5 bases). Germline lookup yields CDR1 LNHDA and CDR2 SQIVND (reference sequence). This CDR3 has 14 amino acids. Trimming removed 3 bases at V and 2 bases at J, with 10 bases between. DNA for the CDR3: TGTGCCAGTAGTATTATGACAGCGCAAGAGACCCAGTACTTC. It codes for CASSIMTAQETQYF.

The CDR3 bases are TGTGCCAGCAGCTTCGGGGTAACTAATGAAAAACTGTTTTTT. This translates into CASSFGVTNEKLFF. The chain uses TRBV5-6 and TRBJ1-4; D ambiguous. V lost 2 bases to trimming and J lost 1 base, with 6 bases between them. The V gene's germline CDR1 is SGHDT and CDR2 YYEEEE. The CDR3 is 14 amino acids.

As DNA, the CDR3 is TGCGCCAGTTCGAGGGAGGACTACGAGCAGTACTTC. Its translation: CASSREDYEQYF. This chain uses TRBV5-1 with TRBJ2-7, with D perhaps matching TRBD2 (6 bases). V was shortened by 8 bases and J by 3 bases, with 12 bases between the two germline ends. CDR1 is SGHRS and CDR2 is YFSETQ in the germline V gene. The CDR3 has 12 residues. Full variable domain (outside the CDR3, taken from reference TRBV5-1 and TRBJ2-7): KAGVTQTPRYLIKTRGQQVTLSCSPISGHRSVSWYQQTPGQGLQFLFEYFSETQRNKGNFPGRFSGRQFSNSRSEMNVSTLELGDSALYLCASSREDYEQYFGPGTRLTVT.

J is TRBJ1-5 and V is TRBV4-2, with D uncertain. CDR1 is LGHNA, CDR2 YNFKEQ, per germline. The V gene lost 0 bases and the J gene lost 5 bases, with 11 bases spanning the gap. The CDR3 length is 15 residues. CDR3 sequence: CASSQDMDLDQPQHF. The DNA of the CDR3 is TGTGCCAGCAGCCAAGATATGGACCTAGATCAGCCCCAGCATTTT.

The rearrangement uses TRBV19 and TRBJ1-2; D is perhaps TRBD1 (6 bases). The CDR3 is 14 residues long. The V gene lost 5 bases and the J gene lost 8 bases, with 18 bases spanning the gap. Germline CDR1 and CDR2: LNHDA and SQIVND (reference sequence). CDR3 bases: TGTGCCAGTAGTGGGCAGGGGAGCGTTCTGGGCTACACCTTC. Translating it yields CASSGQGSVLGYTF. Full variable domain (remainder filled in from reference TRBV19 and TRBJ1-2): DGGITQSPKYLFRKEGQNVTLSCEQNLNHDAMYWYRQDPGQGLRLIYYSQIVNDFQKGDIAEGYSVSREKKESFPLTVTSAQKNPTAFYLCASSGQGSVLGYTFGSGTRLTVV.

The CDR3 nucleotides read TGTGCCGGATCCAGAACCGGGGAGCTGTTTTTT. As protein: CAGSRTGELFF. This chain joins TRBV30 and TRBJ2-2; no clear D. V was trimmed by 8 bases and J by 5 bases, leaving 9 bases between them. CDR3 length: 11 amino acids. Germline CDR1 reads GTSNPN; CDR2 reads SVGIG (reference sequence).

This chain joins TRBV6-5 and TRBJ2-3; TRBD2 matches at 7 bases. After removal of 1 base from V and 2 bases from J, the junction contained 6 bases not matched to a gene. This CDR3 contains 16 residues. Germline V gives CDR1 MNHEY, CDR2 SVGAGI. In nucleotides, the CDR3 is TGTGCCAGCAGTTACTGGCGGGGGATTGCCACAGATACGCAGTATTTT. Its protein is CASSYWRGIATDTQYF.

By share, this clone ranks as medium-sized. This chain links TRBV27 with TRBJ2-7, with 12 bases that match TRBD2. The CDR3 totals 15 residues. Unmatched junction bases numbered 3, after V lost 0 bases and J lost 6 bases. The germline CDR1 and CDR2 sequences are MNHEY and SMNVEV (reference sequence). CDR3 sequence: CASSLSTSGSGEQYF. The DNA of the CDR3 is TGTGCCAGCAGTTTATCGACTAGCGGGAGTGGCGAGCAGTACTTC.

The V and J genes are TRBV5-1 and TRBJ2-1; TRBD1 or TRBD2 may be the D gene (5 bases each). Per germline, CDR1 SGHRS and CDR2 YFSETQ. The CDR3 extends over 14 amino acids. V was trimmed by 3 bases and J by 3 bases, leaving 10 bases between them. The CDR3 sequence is CASSSRDVYNEQFF. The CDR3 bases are TGCGCCAGCAGCTCCCGGGACGTCTACAATGAGCAGTTCTTC.

The CDR3 sequence: CASSDPGQGLNTEAFF. CDR3 nucleotide sequence: TGTGCCAGCAGCGATCCAGGACAGGGGCTCAACACTGAAGCTTTCTTT. The V and J genes are TRBV9 and TRBJ1-1; TRBD1 aligns across 9 bases. The germline CDR1 and CDR2 sequences are SGDLS and YYNGEE. CDR3 length equals 16 residues. The V segment lost 3 bases and the J segment 2 bases; nucleotides outside the gene matches: 8.

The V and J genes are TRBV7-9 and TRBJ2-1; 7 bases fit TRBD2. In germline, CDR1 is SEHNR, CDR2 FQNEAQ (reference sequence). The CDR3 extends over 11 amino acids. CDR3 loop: CVTSTYNEQFF. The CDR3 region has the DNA TGTGTGACTAGCACATACAATGAGCAGTTCTTC.

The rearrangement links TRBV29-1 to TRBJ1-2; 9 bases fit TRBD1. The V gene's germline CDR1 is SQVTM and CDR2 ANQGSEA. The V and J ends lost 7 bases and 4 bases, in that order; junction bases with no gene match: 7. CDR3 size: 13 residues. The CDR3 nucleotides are TGCAGCGGGAGACAGGGGGGAGGCTATGGCTACACCTTC. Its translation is CSGRQGGGYGYTF.

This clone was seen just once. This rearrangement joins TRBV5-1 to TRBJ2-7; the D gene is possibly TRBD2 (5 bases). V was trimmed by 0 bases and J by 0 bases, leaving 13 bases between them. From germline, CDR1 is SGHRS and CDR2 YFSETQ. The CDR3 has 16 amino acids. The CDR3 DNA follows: TGCGCCAGCAGCTTGGCCCCGGGATTTCCCTCCTACGAGCAGTACTTC. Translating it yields CASSLAPGFPSYEQYF.

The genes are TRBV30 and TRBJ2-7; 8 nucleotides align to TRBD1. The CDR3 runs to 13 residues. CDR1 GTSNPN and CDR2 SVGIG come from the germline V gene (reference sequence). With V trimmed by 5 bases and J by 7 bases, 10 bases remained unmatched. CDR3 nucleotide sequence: TGTGCCTGGGCTCCGGACAGGGTGGGTGAGCAGTACTTC. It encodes CAWAPDRVGEQYF.

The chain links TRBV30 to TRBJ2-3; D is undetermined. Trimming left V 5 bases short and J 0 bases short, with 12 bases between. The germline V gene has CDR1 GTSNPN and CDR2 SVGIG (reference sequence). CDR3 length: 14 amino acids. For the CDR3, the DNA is TGTGCCTGGTACGGTTTTCGGAGCACAGATACGCAGTATTTT. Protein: CAWYGFRSTDTQYF.

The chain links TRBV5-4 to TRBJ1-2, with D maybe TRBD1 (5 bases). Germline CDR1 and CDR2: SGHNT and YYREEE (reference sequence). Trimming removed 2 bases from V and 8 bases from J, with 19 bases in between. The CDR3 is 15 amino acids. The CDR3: CASSFFLTGARGYTF. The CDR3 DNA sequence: TGTGCCAGCAGCTTTTTCCTTACCGGGGCGCGGGGCTACACCTTC.

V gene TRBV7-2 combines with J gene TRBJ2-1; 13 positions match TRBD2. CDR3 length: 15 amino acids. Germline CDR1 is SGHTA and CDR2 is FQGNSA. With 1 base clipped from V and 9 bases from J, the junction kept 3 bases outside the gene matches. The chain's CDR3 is CASSLELAGGSEQFF. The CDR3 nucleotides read TGTGCCAGCAGCTTAGAACTAGCGGGAGGGAGTGAGCAGTTCTTC.